The T cell receptor (beta chain) described here comes from a study of T cell responses to AZD1222 COVID-19 vaccine. General study results and limits: Close to half of spike-specific TCRs reportedly recognize unmutated variant regions. It was only six AZD1222 recipients who were seropositive at baseline.

Sequencing used immunoSEQ multiplex PCR; TCRdb keeps in-frame clones, though not all of them. The data hold 120,000 to 150,000 clones, with roughly nine tenths observed a single time. Worth noting for this clone: What it binds is unknown. Sequence at one end of the junction differs from germline and may be a read error.

The sequence was collected from an adult in good health. The source material was peripheral blood, sampled on day 0 of AZD1222 vaccination.

The CDR3: CASSLAGYSNNEQFF. In DNA form, the CDR3 reads TGTGCCAGCAGCCTAGCGGGATACTCCAACAATGAGCAGTTCTTC. The rearrangement uses TRBV9 and TRBJ2-1; TRBD2 matches 9 bases. Germline CDR1 reads SGDLS; CDR2 reads YYNGEE. The CDR3 has 15 amino acids.